This T cell receptor (beta chain) was sequenced for a study of T cell responses to AZD1222 COVID-19 vaccine. General observations from the study: Nearly half of the spike-specific TCRs reportedly recognize variant regions that carry no mutations.

Libraries were prepared by immunoSEQ multiplex PCR; TCRdb keeps only in-frame clonotypes and omits some of them. The sample has 65,000 to 85,000 clones, roughly 90% seen once. Comment on this clone: Its target is unknown.

The source is an adult in good health. Sequenced material: peripheral blood, taken on day 0 of AZD1222 vaccination.

Written as DNA, the CDR3 is TGCGCCAGCAGCCAAGGTAGGGTGAACACTGAAGCTTTCTTT. Protein: CASSQGRVNTEAFF. The chain carries TRBV4-3 and TRBJ1-1; no firm D call. The germline CDR1 and CDR2 sequences are LGHNA and YSLEER. The V and J ends lost 1 base and 0 bases respectively, with 6 bases between them. This CDR3 is 14 amino acids long.